This T cell receptor beta chain was identified in a study of T cell responses to AZD1222 COVID-19 vaccine. Produced via immunoSEQ multiplex PCR; TCRdb's table is partial and in-frame only. Among 89,000 or so clones listed, around 84% were seen once. Per the germline V gene, CDR1 is ENHRY and CDR2 is SYGVKD. CDR3 size: 12 residues. V trimming: 6 bases; J trimming: 5 bases; junction bases outside the gene matches: 3. The chain has TRBV10-3 and TRBJ2-7; 8 bases map to TRBD1. The sample here was peripheral blood, taken 28 days after the second AZD1222 dose. The TCR comes from an adult who received the AZD1222 COVID-19 vaccine. The CDR3 loop is CAISQDRDEQYF. The CDR3 DNA sequence: TGTGCCATCAGCCAGGACAGGGACGAGCAGTACTTC.